The entry below gives a single T cell receptor beta chain sequence along with its context. Its antigen is undetermined. The CDR3 runs to 12 residues. From germline, CDR1 is SGHTS and CDR2 YDEGEE. The V and J ends lost 3 bases and 6 bases respectively, with 8 bases between them. The data are from a study of T cell responses to AZD1222 COVID-19 vaccine. Study-wide points: Regions 160-218 and 743-854 dominated among vaccine-associated CD4 TCRs spanning spike. Donors skewed white British and female; clonal diversity was possibly underestimated. The breadth and depth of Spike-specific TCRs increased once two AZD1222 doses had been given. At study baseline, merely five or six AZD1222 recipients were seropositive.

Repertoires were generated with immunoSEQ multiplex PCR, while TCRdb's copy carries only in-frame clones and drops some. Found here are roughly 180,000 clones, 85% to 95% of them singletons; the top ten hold 1.6%. Sequencing used peripheral blood, obtained 28 days after the second AZD1222 dose. This TCR came from an adult who received the AZD1222 COVID-19 vaccine. The chain uses TRBV5-8 and TRBJ2-3; D may be TRBD1 or TRBD2 (5 bases each). The CDR3 loop is CASSWGSDTQYF. CDR3 sequence (DNA): TGTGCCAGCAGCTGGGGGAGCGATACGCAGTATTTT.